These T cell receptor beta chains were read from a single sample in a study of T cells in Graves' hyperthyroidism and ophthalmopathy. TCRdb re-analysed the multiplex PCR reads in MiXCR, keeping a single row per CDR3 protein. This sample yields about 160,000 distinct CDR3 sequences, of which about 9.4% are seen a single time; around 20% belongs to the top ten. The sample comprised blood. The source of these receptors is a woman aged 18-30 years with Graves' hyperthyroidism that later progressed to Graves' ophthalmopathy. The conserved cysteine and the conserved F or W are not part of the CDR3 here. The order of the fields is V gene, CDR3 length, J gene, CDR3 protein.

>TRBV30|10|TRBJ1-2
AWSETIGGYT
>TRBV7-8|14|TRBJ2-1
ASSPRTGGIYNEQF
>TRBV14|9|TRBJ1-6
GSDKERPLH
>TRBV5-5|12|TRBJ2-1
ASSPGTAYKEQF
>TRBV9|13|TRBJ2-7
ASSVAGGNFYEQY
>TRBV30|14|TRBJ2-2
AWHTGGGYGTGELF
>TRBV20-1|15|TRBJ2-5
SAALLPTSGSPETQY
>TRBV27|13|TRBJ2-1
ASSLNAWTYNEQF
>TRBV11-2|16|TRBJ2-5
ASSLWGERTDYQETQY
>TRBV18|14|TRBJ2-4
ASSPFGTPAKNIQY
>TRBV5-6|16|TRBJ1-1
ASSLYRGRSFRNTEAF
>TRBV7-9|14|TRBJ1-2
ASSLARGFADYGYT
>TRBV7-2|15|TRBJ2-3
ASSGRDQRGGRNTQY
>TRBV3-1|11|TRBJ2-1
ASSGLESNEQF
>TRBV24-1|13|TRBJ2-2
ATSDPGSESGELF
>TRBV19|14|TRBJ2-1
ASSTGGLAGGNEQF
>TRBV4-1|13|TRBJ1-2
ASSQGSGWGYGYT
>TRBV4-1|13|TRBJ2-7
ASSQDSVPSYEQY
>TRBV28|11|TRBJ2-2
ASSLSVTGELF
>TRBV20-1|11|TRBJ2-5
SARDGTQETQY
>TRBV6-1|11|TRBJ2-5
ASRSPRDKTQY
>TRBV9|15|TRBJ1-2
ASSVGGGFDRGDGYT
>TRBV5-6|13|TRBJ2-5
ASSLNGAREETQY
>TRBV6-1|12|TRBJ1-4
ASSRTGVREKLF
>TRBV27|14|TRBJ2-1
ASSLGQGAAYNEQF
>TRBV30|10|TRBJ2-1
AWSDRDDEQF
>TRBV15|16|TRBJ1-6
ATSRGTGVDGGNSPLH
>TRBV12-3/TRBV12-4|13|TRBJ1-6
ASRRGGGWNSPLH
>TRBV19|13|TRBJ2-7
ASSVSDRLVYEQY
>TRBV20-1|11|TRBJ2-7
SASDPDSYEQY
>TRBV7-9|9|TRBJ1-4
ASRSNEKLF
>TRBV7-2|13|TRBJ2-7
ASRQNQGAGYEQY
>TRBV7-6|10|TRBJ2-3
ASSLEWDTQY
>TRBV18|10|TRBJ1-4
ASSPTDEKLF
>TRBV19|13|TRBJ2-4
ASSIRVRAKNIQY
>TRBV12-3/TRBV12-4|14|TRBJ2-3
ASSFFAVALTDTQY
>TRBV27|15|TRBJ1-6
ASTYRGSGQYNSPLH
>TRBV6-1|10|TRBJ2-7
ASRDRNYEQY